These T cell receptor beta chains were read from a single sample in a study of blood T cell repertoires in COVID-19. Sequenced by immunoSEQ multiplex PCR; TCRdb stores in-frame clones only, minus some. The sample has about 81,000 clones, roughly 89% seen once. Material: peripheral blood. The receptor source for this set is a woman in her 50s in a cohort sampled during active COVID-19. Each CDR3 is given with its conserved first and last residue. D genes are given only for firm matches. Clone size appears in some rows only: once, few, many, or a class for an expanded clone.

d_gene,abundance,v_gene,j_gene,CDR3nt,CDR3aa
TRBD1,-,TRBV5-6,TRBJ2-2,TGTGCCAGCACCGGAGGACAGGGGGCTATTTTTGGCACCGGGGAGCTGTTTTTT,CASTGGQGAIFGTGELFF
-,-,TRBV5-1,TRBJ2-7,TGCGCCAGCAGCTCCGACAGGACGGGAACAGACGAGCAGTACTTC,CASSSDRTGTDEQYF
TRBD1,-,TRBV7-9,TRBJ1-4,TGTGCCAGCAGCCCATACGGGACAGAGAAGGAAAAACTGTTTTTT,CASSPYGTEKEKLFF
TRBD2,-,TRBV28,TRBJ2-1,TGTGCCAGCAACCCGACTAGCGGGAGAGTCAATGAGCAGTTCTTC,CASNPTSGRVNEQFF
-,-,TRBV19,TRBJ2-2,TGTGCCAGTAGGCCAGCGGGCTCCCCCCGGGAGCTGTTTTTT,CASRPAGSPRELFF
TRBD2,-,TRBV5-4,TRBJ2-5,TGTGCCAGCAGCAGGTTAGCGGGAAAGGAGACCCAGTACTTC,CASSRLAGKETQYF
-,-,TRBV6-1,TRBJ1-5,TGTGCCAGCAGTGACCCCGTTGCGGGCAATCAGCCCCAGCATTTT,CASSDPVAGNQPQHF
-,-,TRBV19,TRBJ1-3,TGTGCCAGTAGTATAGATCGGGATCACTCTGGAAACACCATATATTTT,CASSIDRDHSGNTIYF
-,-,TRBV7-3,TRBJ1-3,TGTGCCAGCAGCCCATCCCCGGGACTCTCTGGAAACACCATATATTTT,CASSPSPGLSGNTIYF
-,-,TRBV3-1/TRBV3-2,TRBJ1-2,TGTGCCAGCAGCCGGGGGGGGAACTATGGCTACACCTTC,CASSRGGNYGYTF
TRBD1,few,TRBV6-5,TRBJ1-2,TGTGCCAGCTCGGACAGGGGGGTCGATGGCTACACCTTC,CASSDRGVDGYTF
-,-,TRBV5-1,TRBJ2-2,TGCGCCAGCAGCTTACAGGGTTCTGACACCGGGGAGCTGTTTTTT,CASSLQGSDTGELFF
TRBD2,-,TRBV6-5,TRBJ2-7,TGTGCCAGCAGTTACTCCACAGCGGGAGGAAAGGACGAGCAGTACTTC,CASSYSTAGGKDEQYF
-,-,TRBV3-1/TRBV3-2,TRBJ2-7,TGTGCCAGCAGCCACACTCTAGCCTACGAGCAGTACTTC,CASSHTLAYEQYF
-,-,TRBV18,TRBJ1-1,TGTGCCAGCTCACCACACCGGGACACTGAAGCTTTCTTT,CASSPHRDTEAFF
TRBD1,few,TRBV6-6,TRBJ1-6,TGTGCCAGCAGTTACTCGACAGGGGGCTTTTCACCCCTCCACTTT,CASSYSTGGFSPLHF
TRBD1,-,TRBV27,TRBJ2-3,TGTGCCAGCAGTTTAGATGGGACAGGGATTTCAGATACGCAGTATTTT,CASSLDGTGISDTQYF
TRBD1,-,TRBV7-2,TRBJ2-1,TGTGCCAGCAGCCTGCCCCCGGGACAGATGAATGAGCAGTTCTTC,CASSLPPGQMNEQFF
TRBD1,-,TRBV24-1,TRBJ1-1,TGTGCCACCAGTGCGACAGGGAGCACTGAAGCTTTCTTT,CATSATGSTEAFF
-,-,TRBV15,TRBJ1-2,TGTGCCACCAGCAGAGTGCTGGGCAAAAACTATGGCTACACCTTC,CATSRVLGKNYGYTF
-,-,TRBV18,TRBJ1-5,TGTGCCAGCTCACCATTCGACAGTAATCAGCCCCAGCATTTT,CASSPFDSNQPQHF
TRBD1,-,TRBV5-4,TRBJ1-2,TGTGCCAGCAGCTCCCGGGACAGCTATGGCTACACCTTC,CASSSRDSYGYTF
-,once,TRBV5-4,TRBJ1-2,TGTGCCAGCAGCCGATGGGGGGGTAATGGCTACACCTTC,CASSRWGGNGYTF
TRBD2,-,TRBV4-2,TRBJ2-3,TGTGCCAGCAGCCAAACCACTAGCGGCCACACAGATACGCAGTATTTT,CASSQTTSGHTDTQYF
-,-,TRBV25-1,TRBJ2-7,TGTGCCAGCAGTGAATACGCAGGTGGGGGCGACGAGCAGTACTTC,CASSEYAGGGDEQYF
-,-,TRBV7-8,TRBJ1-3,TGTGCCAGCAGCTTAGCTGGAGTAGGAAACACCATATATTTT,CASSLAGVGNTIYF
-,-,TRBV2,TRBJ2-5,TGTGCCAGCACCAACAGTCGGGAGACCCAGTACTTC,CASTNSRETQYF
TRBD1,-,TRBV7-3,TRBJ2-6,TGTGCCAGCAGCGAGGGACAGGGTTCTGGGGCCAACGTCCTGACTTTC,CASSEGQGSGANVLTF
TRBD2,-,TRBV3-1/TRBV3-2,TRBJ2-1,TGTGCCAGCAGCCCTTTAGCGGGAGTGAGTGAGCAGTTCTTC,CASSPLAGVSEQFF
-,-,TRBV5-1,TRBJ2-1,TGCGCCAGCAGCTCCCTAAACAATGAGCAGTTCTTC,CASSSLNNEQFF
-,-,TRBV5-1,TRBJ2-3,TGCGCCAGCGCCGTGGCGGGGAAGTGGGATACGCAGTATTTT,CASAVAGKWDTQYF
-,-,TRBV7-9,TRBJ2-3,TGTGCCAGCAGCTTAGTGTCAGGGTCAACAGATACGCAGTATTTT,CASSLVSGSTDTQYF
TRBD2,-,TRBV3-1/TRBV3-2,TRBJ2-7,TGTGCCAGCAGCCGTATCACTCGCGGACTAGCGGGGGGTACATACGAGCAGTACTTC,CASSRITRGLAGGTYEQYF
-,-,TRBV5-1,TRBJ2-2,TGCGCCAGCAGCTTGAGGGGTACCGGGACAAACACCGGGGAGCTGTTTTTT,CASSLRGTGTNTGELFF
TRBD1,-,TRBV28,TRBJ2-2,TGTGCCAGCATGGCAGGACAGGGACTGTATTACGGGGAGCTGTTTTTT,CASMAGQGLYYGELFF
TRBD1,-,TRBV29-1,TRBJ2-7,TGCAGCGTTGAGGGGACAGGAGCTTTCTACGAGCAGTACTTC,CSVEGTGAFYEQYF
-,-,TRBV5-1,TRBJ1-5,TGCGCCAGCAGCTTGGCGGGTTATAGCAATCAGCCCCAGCATTTT,CASSLAGYSNQPQHF
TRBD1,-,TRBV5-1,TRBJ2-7,TGCGCCAGCAACTCCCCCGGGACAGCACCCTACGAGCAGTACTTC,CASNSPGTAPYEQYF
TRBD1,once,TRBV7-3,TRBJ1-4,TGTGCCAGCAGCTTAGGGACAGGGGCAACTAATGAAAAACTGTTTTTT,CASSLGTGATNEKLFF
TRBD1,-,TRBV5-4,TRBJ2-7,TGTGCCAGCAGCCCAGGACAGGGGGCGGGAGAGCAGTACTTC,CASSPGQGAGEQYF
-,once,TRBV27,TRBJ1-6,TGTGCCAGCAGCCTCAACCTGGGGGGGGGCTTTTATAATTCACCCCTCCACTTT,CASSLNLGGGFYNSPLHF
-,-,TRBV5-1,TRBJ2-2,TGCGCCAGCAGCTTGGAACTAGTGGGCACCGGGGAGCTGTTTTTT,CASSLELVGTGELFF
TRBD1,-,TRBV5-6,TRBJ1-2,TGCTGCACCGGGACAGGGGGAATTGGTAACTATGGCTACACCTTC,CCTGTGGIGNYGYTF
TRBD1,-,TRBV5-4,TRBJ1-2,TGTGCCAGCAGTTGGGACCCGGGACAGGGGAACTATGGCTACACCTTC,CASSWDPGQGNYGYTF
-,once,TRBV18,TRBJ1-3,TGTGCCAGCTCACCCCTGACAGGCGATTCTTCTGGAAACACCATATATTTT,CASSPLTGDSSGNTIYF
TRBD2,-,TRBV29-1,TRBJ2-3,TGCAGCGTTCTAACTAGCGGGAGAGCTACGCAGTATTTT,CSVLTSGRATQYF